The clone carrying this TCR beta chain was detected many times. The antigen remains undetermined. This specimen belongs to a study of T cell repertoires in cytomegalovirus infection. Study context: A matching HLA type, together with CMV infection, was signaled by public TCR beta signatures. Study results and limitations: CMV carriers having the relevant HLA were flagged by cumulative public TCR beta family frequency. HLA-C-restricted CMV clonotypes gave the most frequent clonotype in two of eight donors.

TCRdb re-derived calls from the reads in MiXCR, one entry per CDR3 protein. The sample holds roughly 500,000 distinct CDR3 sequences, about 33% seen once. This receptor was taken from a human donor in good health (CMV status not recorded). Some clones in this sample may be carry-over from other donors' samples. This material consisted of cultured PBMCs, taken from culture after CMV antigen stimulation.

The CDR3 bases are TGCGCCAGCAGCCAAACGGGCATCTATGGCTACACCTTC. This gives the protein CASSQTGIYGYTF. The rearrangement links TRBV4-3 to TRBJ1-2; D is unclear. Germline V gives CDR1 LGHNA, CDR2 YSLEER. V dropped 2 bases and J dropped 4 bases, with 8 bases sitting between them. The CDR3 length is 13 residues.